This entry is about one T cell receptor beta chain. These data belong to a study of glioma-infiltrating T cells after dendritic cell vaccination. Study details: Samples are from glioblastoma patients in Phase I and II dendritic cell vaccine trials.

Clones were sequenced by immunoSEQ multiplex PCR, and TCRdb holds only the in-frame ones, with some missing. The sample carries fewer than 50,000 clones, 70% to 85% recorded once. The TCR was taken from a human donor with glioblastoma. This material consisted of blood, taken before dendritic cell vaccination.

The CDR3 reads CASSEYGEVIGYTF. The CDR3 coding sequence is TGTGCCAGCAGTGAATACGGGGAAGTGATAGGCTACACCTTC. The chain combines TRBV25-1 with TRBJ1-2; no definite D call. The CDR3 runs 14 residues. Germline-derived CDR1 and CDR2 are MGHDK and SYGVNS. Trimming took off 0 bases at V and 8 bases at J, with 13 bases between the two ends.